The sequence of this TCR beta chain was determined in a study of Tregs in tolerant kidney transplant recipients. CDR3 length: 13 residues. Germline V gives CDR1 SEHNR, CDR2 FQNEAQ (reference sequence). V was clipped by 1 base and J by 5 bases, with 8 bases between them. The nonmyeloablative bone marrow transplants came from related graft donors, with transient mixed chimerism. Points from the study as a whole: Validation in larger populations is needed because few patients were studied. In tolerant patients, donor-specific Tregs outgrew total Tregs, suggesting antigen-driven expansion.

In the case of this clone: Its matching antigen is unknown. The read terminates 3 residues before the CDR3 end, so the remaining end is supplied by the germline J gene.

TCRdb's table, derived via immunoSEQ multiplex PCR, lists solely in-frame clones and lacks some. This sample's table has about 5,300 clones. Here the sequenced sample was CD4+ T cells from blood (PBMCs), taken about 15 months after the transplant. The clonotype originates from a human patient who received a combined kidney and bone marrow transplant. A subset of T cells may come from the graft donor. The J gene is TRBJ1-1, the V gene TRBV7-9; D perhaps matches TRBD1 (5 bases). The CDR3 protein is CASSLGGGTEAFF. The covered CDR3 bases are TGTGCCAGCAGCTTAGGTGGGGGGACTGAA.